This TCR beta chain was captured in a study of T cell repertoires in ileal Crohn's disease. Across the study: Surgery for a complication: stricturing in 61%, penetrating in 39%.

Patients were adults with ileal or ileocolonic Crohn's disease needing resection. Study-level results: Compared with CD4 T cells, sorted CD8 cells carried more expanded clones.

Sequencing used immunoSEQ multiplex PCR; TCRdb keeps in-frame clones, though not all of them. The sample has approximately 14,000 clones, roughly 87% seen once. The CDR3 sequence is 16 residues long. In the case of this clone: Its target is not known.

The source is an adult with Crohn's disease. The sequencing input was ileal tissue. This sequence joins TRBV21-1 and TRBJ1-5; TRBD1, as called in the table, went unchecked against the DNA. TRBV21-1 is given as a pseudogene. CDR3 residues: CASSRRRPGDNQPQHF. CDR3 coding DNA: TGTGCCAGCAGCAGGAGGAGACCAGGGGATAATCAGCCCCAGCATTTT.